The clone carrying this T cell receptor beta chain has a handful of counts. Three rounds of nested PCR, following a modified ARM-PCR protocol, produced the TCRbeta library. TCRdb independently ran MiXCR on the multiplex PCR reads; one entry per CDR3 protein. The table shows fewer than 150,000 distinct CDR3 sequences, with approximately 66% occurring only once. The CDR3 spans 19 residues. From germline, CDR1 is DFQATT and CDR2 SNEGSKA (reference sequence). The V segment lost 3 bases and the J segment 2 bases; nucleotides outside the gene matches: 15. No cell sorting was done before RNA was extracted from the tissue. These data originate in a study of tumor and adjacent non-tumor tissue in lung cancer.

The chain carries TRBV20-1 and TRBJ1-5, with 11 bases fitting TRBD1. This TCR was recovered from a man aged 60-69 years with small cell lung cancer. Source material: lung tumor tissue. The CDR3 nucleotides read TGCAGTGCTAGTTACCGGACAGGGGGCGCGCGGCGGGGCAATCAGCCCCAGCATTTT. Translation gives CSASYRTGGARRGNQPQHF.